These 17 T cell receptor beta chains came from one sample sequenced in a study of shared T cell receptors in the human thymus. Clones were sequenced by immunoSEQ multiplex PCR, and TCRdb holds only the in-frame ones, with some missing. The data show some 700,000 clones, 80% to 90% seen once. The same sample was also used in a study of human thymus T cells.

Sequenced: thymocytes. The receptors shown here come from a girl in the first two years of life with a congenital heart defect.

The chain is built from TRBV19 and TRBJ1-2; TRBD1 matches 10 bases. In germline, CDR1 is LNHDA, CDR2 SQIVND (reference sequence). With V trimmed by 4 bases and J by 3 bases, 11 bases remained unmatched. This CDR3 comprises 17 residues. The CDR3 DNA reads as TGTGCCAGTAGTACCCTCTCGACAGGGGGCGCGGACTATGGCTACACCTTC. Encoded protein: CASSTLSTGGADYGYTF.

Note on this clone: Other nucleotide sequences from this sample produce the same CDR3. CDR3 DNA sequence: TGTGCCAGCAGCTTGGGACTGGCCAAAAACATTCAGTACTTC. Amino acids: CASSLGLAKNIQYF. The chain links TRBV5-6 to TRBJ2-4; D not resolved. The germline V and J ends were trimmed by 0 bases and 1 base, with 5 bases remaining between them. Germline V gene lookup returns CDR1 SGHDT and CDR2 YYEEEE. The CDR3 totals 14 residues.

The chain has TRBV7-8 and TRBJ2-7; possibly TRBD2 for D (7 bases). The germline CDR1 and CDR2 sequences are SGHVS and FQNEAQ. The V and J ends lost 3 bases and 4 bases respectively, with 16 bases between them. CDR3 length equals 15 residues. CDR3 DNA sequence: TGTGCCAGCAGCTTCGGGTGGGGGGGCCTTTACGAGCAGTACTTC. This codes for CASSFGWGGLYEQYF.

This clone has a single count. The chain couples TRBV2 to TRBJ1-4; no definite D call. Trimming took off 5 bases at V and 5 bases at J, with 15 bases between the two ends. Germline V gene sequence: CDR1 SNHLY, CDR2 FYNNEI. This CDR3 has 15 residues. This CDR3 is CASSISGRRNEKLFF. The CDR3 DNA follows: TGTGCCAGCAGTATCTCCGGACGGAGGAATGAAAAACTGTTTTTT.

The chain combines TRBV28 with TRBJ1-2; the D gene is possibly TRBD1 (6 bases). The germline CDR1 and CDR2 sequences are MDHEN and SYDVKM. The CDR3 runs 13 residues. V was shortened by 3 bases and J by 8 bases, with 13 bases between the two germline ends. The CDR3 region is CASSLVGGAGYTF. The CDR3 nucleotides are TGTGCCAGCAGTTTGGTTGGGGGGGCCGGCTACACCTTC.

CDR3 amino acids: CASSSLSGVYEQYF. The DNA of the CDR3 is TGTGCCAGCAGTTCCCTGTCAGGGGTTTACGAGCAGTACTTC. The chain links TRBV6-6 to TRBJ2-7; possibly TRBD1 for D (6 bases). CDR1 is MNHNY, CDR2 SVGAGI, per germline (reference sequence). Trimming pared 4 bases from V and 4 bases from J, leaving 14 bases between. CDR3 length: 14 amino acids.

DNA of the CDR3: TGTGCCAGCAGTTCTCATACAGGTGGAGACACTGAAGCTTTCTTT. Its translation: CASSSHTGGDTEAFF. This chain uses TRBV27 with TRBJ1-1; a weak D match, TRBD1 (5 bases). Trimming removed 4 bases from V and 3 bases from J, with 15 bases in between. The CDR3 has 15 amino acids. Germline V gene sequence: CDR1 MNHEY, CDR2 SMNVEV (reference sequence).

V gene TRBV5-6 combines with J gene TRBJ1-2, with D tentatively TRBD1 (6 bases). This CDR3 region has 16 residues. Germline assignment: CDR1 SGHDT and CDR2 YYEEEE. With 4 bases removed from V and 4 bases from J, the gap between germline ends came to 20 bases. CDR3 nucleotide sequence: TGTGCCAGCAGCGGGCGACAGGCAGCGTATAGCTATGGCTACACCTTC. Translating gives CASSGRQAAYSYGYTF.

This chain's CDR3 is CASSVRTGSYGYTF. CDR3 in DNA: TGTGCCAGCAGTGTTAGGACAGGGTCTTATGGCTACACCTTC. The chain recombines TRBV6-1 with TRBJ1-2; 8 bases are a match to TRBD1. Germline CDR1 is MNHNS and CDR2 is SASEGT. The length of the CDR3 is 14 residues. J was trimmed by 5 bases and V by 4 bases; bases with no gene match: 6.

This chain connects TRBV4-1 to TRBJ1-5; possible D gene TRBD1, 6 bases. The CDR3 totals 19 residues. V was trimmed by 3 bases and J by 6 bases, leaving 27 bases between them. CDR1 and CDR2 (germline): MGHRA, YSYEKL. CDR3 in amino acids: CASSQERKGPPQGGQPQHF. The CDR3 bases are TGCGCCAGCAGCCAGGAGAGAAAAGGACCTCCCCAAGGGGGTCAGCCCCAGCATTTT.

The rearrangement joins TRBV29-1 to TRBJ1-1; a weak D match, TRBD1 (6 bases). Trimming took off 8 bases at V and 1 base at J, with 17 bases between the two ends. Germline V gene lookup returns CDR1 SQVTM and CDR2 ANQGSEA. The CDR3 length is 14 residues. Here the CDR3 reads CSSGGGTPNTEAFF. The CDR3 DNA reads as TGCAGCTCTGGGGGGGGGACACCGAACACTGAAGCTTTCTTT. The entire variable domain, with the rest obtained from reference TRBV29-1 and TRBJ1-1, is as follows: SAVISQKPSRDICQRGTSLTIQCQVDSQVTMMFWYRQQPGQSLTLIATANQGSEATYESGFVIDKFPISRPNLTFSTLTVSNMSPEDSSIYLCSSGGGTPNTEAFFGQGTRLTVV.

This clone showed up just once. DNA of the CDR3: TGCGCCATCCCGGGACTAGCGGGGGGGCCGGGGTACAATGAGCAGTTCTTC. Protein product: CAIPGLAGGPGYNEQFF. The chain is built from TRBV23-1 and TRBJ2-1; 16 bases agree with TRBD2. TRBV23-1 has ORF status, its function being uncertain. This CDR3 has 17 amino acids. Germline trimming cut 10 bases from V and 4 bases from J; bases unmatched to any gene: 10.

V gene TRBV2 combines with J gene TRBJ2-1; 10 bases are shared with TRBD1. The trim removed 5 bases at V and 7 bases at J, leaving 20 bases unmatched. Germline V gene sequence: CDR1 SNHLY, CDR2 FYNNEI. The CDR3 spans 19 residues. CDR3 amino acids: CASSRMGGERDRGANEQFF. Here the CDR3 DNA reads TGTGCCAGCAGTCGGATGGGGGGGGAACGGGACAGGGGTGCAAATGAGCAGTTCTTC. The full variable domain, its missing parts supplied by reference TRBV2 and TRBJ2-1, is EPEVTQTPSHQVTQMGQEVILRCVPISNHLYFYWYRQILGQKVEFLVSFYNNEISEKSEIFDDQFSVERPDGSNFTLKIRSTKLEDSAMYFCASSRMGGERDRGANEQFFGPGTRLTVL.

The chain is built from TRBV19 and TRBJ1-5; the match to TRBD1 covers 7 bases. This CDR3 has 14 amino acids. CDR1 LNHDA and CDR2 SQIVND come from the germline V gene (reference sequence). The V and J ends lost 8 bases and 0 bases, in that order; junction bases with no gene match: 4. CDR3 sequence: CASRDSNSNQPQHF. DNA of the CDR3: TGTGCCAGTCGGGACAGTAATAGCAATCAGCCCCAGCATTTT.

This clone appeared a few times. The CDR3 loop reads CASSQPMGDGGTGNTIYF. The CDR3 region has the DNA TGCGCCAGCAGCCAACCCATGGGGGATGGGGGGACTGGAAACACCATATATTTT. J is TRBJ1-3 and V is TRBV4-3; possible D gene TRBD1, 5 bases. V gave up 2 bases and J gave up 2 bases, with 19 bases separating them. This CDR3 spans 18 amino acids. Germline CDR1 LGHNA, CDR2 YSLEER.

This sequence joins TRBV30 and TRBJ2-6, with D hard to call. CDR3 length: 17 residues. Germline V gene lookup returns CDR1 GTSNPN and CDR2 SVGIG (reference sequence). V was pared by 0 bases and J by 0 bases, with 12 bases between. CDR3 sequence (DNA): TGTGCCTGGAGTGTACAAGAGGAGAACTCTGGGGCCAACGTCCTGACTTTC. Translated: CAWSVQEENSGANVLTF.

The CDR3 loop is CASSLAAGRACAGTEAFF. The CDR3, as DNA: TGTGCCAGCAGCTTAGCGGCAGGGAGGGCCTGTGCGGGCACTGAAGCTTTCTTT. The chain joins TRBV7-9 to TRBJ1-1, with D perhaps matching TRBD1 (5 bases). The V gene lost 0 bases and the J gene lost 4 bases, with 21 bases spanning the gap. Germline assignment: CDR1 SEHNR and CDR2 FQNEAQ (reference sequence). This CDR3 region has 18 residues.